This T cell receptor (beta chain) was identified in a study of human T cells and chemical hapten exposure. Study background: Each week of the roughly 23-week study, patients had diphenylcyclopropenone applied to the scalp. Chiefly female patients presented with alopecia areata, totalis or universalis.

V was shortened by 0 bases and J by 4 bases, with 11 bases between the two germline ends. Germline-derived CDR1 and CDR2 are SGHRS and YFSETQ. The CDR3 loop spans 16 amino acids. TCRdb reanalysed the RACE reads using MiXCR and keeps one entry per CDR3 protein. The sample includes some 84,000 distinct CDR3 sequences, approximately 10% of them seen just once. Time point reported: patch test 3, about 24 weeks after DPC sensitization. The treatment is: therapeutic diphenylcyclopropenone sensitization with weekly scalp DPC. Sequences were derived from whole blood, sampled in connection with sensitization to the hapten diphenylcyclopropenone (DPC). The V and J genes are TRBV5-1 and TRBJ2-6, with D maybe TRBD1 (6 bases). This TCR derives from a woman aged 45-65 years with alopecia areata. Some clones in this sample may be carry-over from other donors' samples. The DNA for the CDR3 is TGCGCCAGCAGCTTGGTTCCGGGGACAGGGGCCAACGTCCTGACTTTC. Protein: CASSLVPGTGANVLTF.